The 17 T cell receptor beta chains below come from one sample, sequenced in a study of control samples from healthy donors and cancer patients. Some clones are missing from TCRdb's copy, which holds only in-frame ones; the method was immunoSEQ multiplex PCR. In the table there are some 130,000 clones, less than 95% of which are singletons. Material: blood. These receptor sequences come from a man between 18 and 29 years old in good health.

The rearrangement links TRBV27 to TRBJ1-2; D is ambiguous. CDR3 size: 13 residues. V lost 4 bases and J 7 bases, leaving 13 bases between the germline ends. Per the germline V gene, CDR1 is MNHEY and CDR2 is SMNVEV (reference sequence). This CDR3 reads CASSSPPNGGYTF. The CDR3 bases are TGTGCCAGCAGTTCCCCGCCCAATGGTGGCTACACCTTC.

This chain connects TRBV18 to TRBJ1-1; D gene uncertain. The germline V and J ends were trimmed by 2 bases and 1 base, with 5 bases remaining between them. The CDR3 runs to 13 residues. CDR1 is KGHSH and CDR2 is LQKENI in the germline V gene. CDR3 bases: TGTGCCAGCTCACCAAGGGAGAACACTGAAGCTTTCTTT. Amino acids: CASSPRENTEAFF. The complete variable domain, with remaining parts taken from reference TRBV18 and TRBJ1-1, reads NAGVMQNPRHLVRRRGQEARLRCSPMKGHSHVYWYRQLPEEGLKFMVYLQKENIIDESGMPKERFSAEFPKEGPSILRIQQVVRGDSAAYFCASSPRENTEAFFGQGTRLTVV.

The V call is TRBV30, the J call TRBJ1-1; D remains unclear. This CDR3 spans 14 amino acids. V shed 0 bases and J shed 4 bases, with 12 bases lying between them. Germline CDR1 reads GTSNPN; CDR2 reads SVGIG (reference sequence). The CDR3: CAWSVLEGSTEAFF. CDR3 nucleotide sequence: TGTGCCTGGAGTGTACTCGAAGGGAGCACTGAAGCTTTCTTT.

The chain has TRBV6-5 and TRBJ2-4, with D hard to call. This CDR3 has 15 residues. Germline CDR1 MNHEY, CDR2 SVGAGI. The V gene lost 0 bases and the J gene lost 8 bases, with 14 bases spanning the gap. CDR3 DNA: TGTGCCAGCAGTTACTCCGCTAGACCTCGGGACATTCAGTACTTC. This translates into CASSYSARPRDIQYF.

This clone was seen a single time. The rearrangement joins TRBV6-5 to TRBJ1-3; TRBD1 aligns across 7 bases. CDR1 and CDR2 from the germline V gene are MNHEY and SVGAGI. The junction had 4 bases not matched to a gene; V was cut back by 3 bases and J by 2 bases. This CDR3 comprises 15 residues. This chain's CDR3 is CASSYHQGAGNTIYF. The CDR3 DNA reads as TGTGCCAGCAGTTATCACCAGGGGGCTGGAAACACCATATATTTT.

J is TRBJ2-7 and V is TRBV6-5; tentatively, D is TRBD1 (6 bases). This CDR3 is built from 12 residues. CDR1 MNHEY and CDR2 SVGAGI come from the germline V gene. Trimming removed 6 bases from V and 5 bases from J, with 11 bases in between. CDR3 DNA: TGTGCCAGCAGCGACAGGACCGACGAGCAGTACTTC. Its translation is CASSDRTDEQYF.

In nucleotides, the CDR3 is TGTGCCAGCAGTTACTCGAGGACGACGGAGCAGTACTTC. As protein: CASSYSRTTEQYF. This sequence joins TRBV6-5 and TRBJ2-7; D unclear. V was cut by 0 bases and J by 7 bases, with 10 bases left in between. Germline V CDR1 and CDR2: MNHEY, SVGAGI. CDR3 length equals 13 residues.

This chain uses TRBV30 with TRBJ1-6, with 7 bases lining up with TRBD1. The CDR3 sequence is 12 residues long. V lost 8 bases, J lost 7 bases, and 5 bases stayed unmatched. CDR1 and CDR2 (germline): GTSNPN, SVGIG (reference sequence). This chain's CDR3 is CAAAGGNSPLHF. CDR3 nucleotides: TGTGCCGCGGCAGGGGGAAATTCACCCCTCCACTTT.

The gene calls are TRBV9 and TRBJ1-1; D is possibly TRBD1 (6 bases). This CDR3 contains 16 residues. Trimming stripped 0 bases from V and 2 bases from J, with 14 bases between. Germline CDR1 reads SGDLS; CDR2 reads YYNGEE. CDR3 sequence reads: CASSVAIGGINTEAFF. The CDR3 bases are TGTGCCAGCAGCGTAGCTATAGGGGGGATTAACACTGAAGCTTTCTTT.

The genes are TRBV4-1 and TRBJ1-6; tentative D call: TRBD1 (6 bases). Trimming shortened V by 1 base and J by 1 base, and 14 bases separated the two germline ends. CDR3 length: 18 residues. The V gene's germline CDR1 is MGHRA and CDR2 YSYEKL. The CDR3: CASSQGTGFWSYNSPLHF. The CDR3 nucleotides are TGCGCCAGCAGCCAAGGAACAGGGTTTTGGTCCTATAATTCACCCCTCCACTTT.

The chain links TRBV6-6 to TRBJ1-2; TRBD1 matches 7 bases. Per the germline V gene, CDR1 is MNHNY and CDR2 is SVGAGI (reference sequence). V shed 0 bases and J 0 bases; nucleotides not matched to a gene: 4. The CDR3 length is 16 residues. CDR3 loop: CASSYSRGTANYGYTF. In DNA form, the CDR3 reads TGTGCCAGCAGTTACTCGAGAGGGACAGCTAACTATGGCTACACCTTC.

The chain links TRBV6-4 to TRBJ1-2, with unresolved D. The germline V gene has CDR1 MRHNA and CDR2 SNTAGT. There are 14 residues in the CDR3. Trimming took off 5 bases at V and 5 bases at J, with 15 bases between the two ends. Here the CDR3 DNA reads TGTGCCAGCAGTCCGGTGGGAGGTCTTTATGGCTACACCTTC. Its protein is CASSPVGGLYGYTF.

V is TRBV6-6 and J is TRBJ1-3; 7 bases map to TRBD1. Germline V gene data show CDR1 as MNHNY and CDR2 as SVGAGI (reference sequence). The trim removed 4 bases at V and 0 bases at J, leaving 6 bases unmatched. CDR3 length equals 16 residues. CDR3 bases: TGTGCCAGCAGTTCCCGGGACAGACCCTCTGGAAACACCATATATTTT. It encodes CASSSRDRPSGNTIYF.

The chain has TRBV30 and TRBJ2-3, with 12 nucleotides matching TRBD2. CDR1 and CDR2 from the germline V gene are GTSNPN and SVGIG (reference sequence). The CDR3 extends over 14 amino acids. Trimming removed 3 bases from V and 5 bases from J; junction bases left unmatched: 3. The CDR3 here is CAWSPSGGGDTQYF. Written as DNA, the CDR3 is TGTGCCTGGAGCCCTAGCGGGGGGGGAGATACGCAGTATTTT.

This chain uses TRBV30 with TRBJ1-6; tentative D call: TRBD1 (5 bases). Germline V gene lookup returns CDR1 GTSNPN and CDR2 SVGIG (reference sequence). The ends were cut back, 4 bases at V and 7 bases at J, with 8 bases in the middle. CDR3 length equals 12 residues. In DNA form, the CDR3 reads TGTGCCTGGAACGAGGGGAATTCACCCCTCCACTTT. Protein: CAWNEGNSPLHF.

J is TRBJ1-5 and V is TRBV18, with a weak D call TRBD1 (5 bases). This CDR3 region has 13 residues. With 3 bases removed from V and 9 bases from J, the gap between germline ends came to 12 bases. The germline V gene has CDR1 KGHSH and CDR2 LQKENI. CDR3 in amino acids: CASSPGGLRPQHF. CDR3 DNA sequence: TGTGCCAGCTCACCCGGGGGGTTAAGGCCCCAGCATTTT. Variable domain in full (rest from reference TRBV18 and TRBJ1-5): NAGVMQNPRHLVRRRGQEARLRCSPMKGHSHVYWYRQLPEEGLKFMVYLQKENIIDESGMPKERFSAEFPKEGPSILRIQQVVRGDSAAYFCASSPGGLRPQHFGDGTRLSIL.

The CDR3 is CASSRGAGKNTEAFF. The DNA of the CDR3 is TGTGCCAGCAGTCGCGGGGCAGGGAAGAACACTGAAGCTTTCTTT. The chain uses TRBV4-2 and TRBJ1-1; perhaps TRBD1 as D (5 bases). V was clipped by 6 bases and J by 1 base, with 15 bases between them. CDR1 is LGHNA, CDR2 YNFKEQ, per germline. The CDR3 sequence is 15 residues long.